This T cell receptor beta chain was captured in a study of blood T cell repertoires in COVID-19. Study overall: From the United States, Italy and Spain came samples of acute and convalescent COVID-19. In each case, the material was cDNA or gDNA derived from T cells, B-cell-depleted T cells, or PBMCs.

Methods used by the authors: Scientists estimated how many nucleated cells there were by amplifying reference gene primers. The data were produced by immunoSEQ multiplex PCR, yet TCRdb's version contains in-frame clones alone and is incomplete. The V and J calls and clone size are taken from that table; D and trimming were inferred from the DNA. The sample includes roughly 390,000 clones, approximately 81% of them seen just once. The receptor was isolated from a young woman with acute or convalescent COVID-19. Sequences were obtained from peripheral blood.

CDR3 amino acids: CASSYREVIYSPLHF. DNA of the CDR3: TGTGCCAGCAGTTACAGGGAGGTGATTTATTCACCCCTCCACTTT. The rearrangement links TRBV6-5 to TRBJ1-6; D call uncertain. This CDR3 has 15 residues. The germline V and J ends were trimmed by 2 bases and 8 bases, with 13 bases remaining between them. Germline CDR1 reads MNHEY; CDR2 reads SVGAGI.